These 18 T cell receptor beta chains came from one sample sequenced in a study of T cell responses to AZD1222 COVID-19 vaccine (dated by TCRdb to the early 2020s). The intended sense of this specimen's time point label: baseline before first vaccination. The library was prepared using the immunoSEQ multiplex PCR assay. The table comes from immuneACCESS by way of TCRdb, which keeps in-frame sequences with V and J called. Part of the clones is missing from these tables; in studies checked, under half for an unresolved V gene and the rest for unknown reasons. The sample records 150,000 to 180,000 clones, 88% of which are singletons. The ten largest clonotypes hold around 3% of the sample. This specimen was peripheral blood, taken on day 0 of AZD1222 vaccination. The receptors were sampled from an adult in good health.

V gene TRBV25-1 combines with J gene TRBJ1-4; TRBD1 might be the D (5 bases). Germline lookup yields CDR1 MGHDK and CDR2 SYGVNS. V lost 5 bases and J 0 bases, leaving 16 bases between the germline ends. This CDR3 has 17 amino acids. The CDR3 DNA reads TGTGCCAGCAGTCCCGGCGGGACGGCTGCAACTAATGAAAAACTGTTTTTT. It codes for CASSPGGTAATNEKLFF.

About this clone: No DNA is shown, since the ends of the CDR3 on it are uncertain; the CDR3 is the one TCRdb lists. The V gene is TRBV5-6, the J gene TRBJ2-1; the table's D call, TRBD2, has no DNA check behind it. Germline values: CDR1 SGHDT, CDR2 YYEEEE. The CDR3 is 11 amino acids in total, end residues counted. The chain's CDR3 is CASSRVGPGIF.

The gene calls are TRBV13 and TRBJ2-3, with unresolved D. Germline lookup yields CDR1 PRHDT and CDR2 FYEKMQ (reference sequence). Trimming left V 4 bases short and J 8 bases short, with 7 bases between. The CDR3 runs 11 residues. CDR3 nucleotides: TGTGCCAGCAGCTCCGCGTTTACGCAGTATTTT. Its translation: CASSSAFTQYF.

The V gene is TRBV28, the J gene TRBJ1-1; 7 bases align to TRBD1. Losses at the gene ends were 3 bases for V and 4 bases for J; bases not matched to a gene: 11. The CDR3 has 16 residues. Per the germline V gene, CDR1 is MDHEN and CDR2 is SYDVKM. Here the CDR3 DNA reads TGTGCCAGCAGTTTTTTACCTGGACAGGTAGGCACTGAAGCTTTCTTT. This gives the protein CASSFLPGQVGTEAFF.

This chain links TRBV19 with TRBJ1-6; D possibly corresponds to TRBD1 (6 bases). Per germline, CDR1 LNHDA and CDR2 SQIVND (reference sequence). The V gene lost 3 bases and the J gene lost 6 bases, with 15 bases spanning the gap. CDR3 length: 16 residues. CDR3 bases: TGTGCCAGTAGTATGCTTGCAGGGGCTCGTAATTCACCCCTCCACTTT. Protein sequence: CASSMLAGARNSPLHF. Full variable domain (remainder filled in from reference TRBV19 and TRBJ1-6): DGGITQSPKYLFRKEGQNVTLSCEQNLNHDAMYWYRQDPGQGLRLIYYSQIVNDFQKGDIAEGYSVSREKKESFPLTVTSAQKNPTAFYLCASSMLAGARNSPLHFGNGTRLTVT.

This clone was counted once. The gene calls are TRBV7-2 and TRBJ2-7; TRBD2 aligns across 14 bases. Trimming at V came to 5 bases and at J to 7 bases, leaving 10 bases not matched to a gene. This CDR3 is 16 amino acids long. Germline V gene sequence: CDR1 SGHTA, CDR2 FQGNSA. CDR3 loop: CASSLGLAGGSGEQYF. The CDR3 DNA follows: TGTGCCAGCAGCCTAGGACTAGCGGGAGGTAGTGGGGAGCAGTACTTC.

This clone was recorded once. The junction departs from the called germline gene at one end, perhaps through a read error. The chain has TRBV7-2 and TRBJ1-2; TRBD1 is a possible D gene (6 bases). Germline values: CDR1 SGHTA, CDR2 FQGNSA. The CDR3 is made up of 13 amino acids. The CDR3 spells CASSLKGTPLTAF. In nucleotides, the CDR3 is TGTGCCAGCAGCTTAAAGGGGACACCCCTTACCGCCTTC.

This clone was detected only once. The rearrangement joins TRBV18 to TRBJ2-7; no clear D gene. The ends were cut back, 2 bases at V and 2 bases at J, with 13 bases in the middle. CDR3 length: 15 amino acids. Germline CDR1 reads KGHSH; CDR2 reads LQKENI. CDR3 region: CASSPGASQTYEQYF. CDR3 bases: TGTGCCAGCTCACCAGGAGCCAGCCAAACCTACGAGCAGTACTTC.

The rearrangement uses TRBV4-3 and TRBJ1-6; 9 bases are shared with TRBD1. The junction had 11 bases not matched to a gene; V was cut back by 0 bases and J by 11 bases. In germline, CDR1 is LGHNA, CDR2 YSLEER. CDR3 length: 17 residues. CDR3 DNA: TGCGCCAGCAGCCAAGATTTAGGGACAGGGAGGAACCCACCCCTCCACTTT. Its translation: CASSQDLGTGRNPPLHF.

The gene calls are TRBV9 and TRBJ1-2, with D perhaps TRBD1 (6 bases). V was clipped by 4 bases and J by 5 bases, with 12 bases between them. This CDR3 spans 13 amino acids. Looked up from germline, CDR1 is SGDLS and CDR2 is YYNGEE. The CDR3 reads CASSILTGYGYTF. The CDR3 DNA reads as TGTGCCAGCAGCATACTGACAGGATATGGCTACACCTTC.

Only a few counts were recorded for this clone. CDR3 loop: CASSLAPGGAHGYTF. The DNA for the CDR3 is TGTGCCAGCAGTTTAGCGCCAGGGGGCGCACATGGCTACACCTTC. The rearrangement uses TRBV27 and TRBJ1-2; 8 nucleotides line up with TRBD1. The CDR3 is made up of 15 amino acids. CDR1 and CDR2 (germline): MNHEY, SMNVEV (reference sequence). J lost 6 bases, V lost 2 bases, and 8 bases had no gene match.

The V and J genes are TRBV9 and TRBJ1-6; D may be TRBD1 (5 bases). This CDR3 region has 14 residues. Trimming took off 0 bases at V and 9 bases at J, with 10 bases between the two ends. Germline V gene sequence: CDR1 SGDLS, CDR2 YYNGEE. Here the CDR3 reads CASSVGWGISPLHF. The CDR3, as DNA: TGTGCCAGCAGCGTAGGGTGGGGCATTTCACCCCTCCACTTT.

The V call is TRBV29-1, the J call TRBJ1-1; no clear D. Trimming took off 7 bases at V and 1 base at J, with 13 bases between the two ends. The length of the CDR3 is 13 residues. CDR1 SQVTM and CDR2 ANQGSEA come from the germline V gene. In DNA, the CDR3 is TGCAGCGCCCAAGCCGGGGAGAACACTGAAGCTTTCTTT. Its protein product is CSAQAGENTEAFF.

The V call is TRBV29-1, the J call TRBJ2-6; the match to TRBD1 covers 11 bases. CDR1 and CDR2 from the germline V gene are SQVTM and ANQGSEA. This CDR3 comprises 16 residues. V lost 6 bases and J lost 1; bases outside the gene matches: 5. As DNA, the CDR3 is TGCAGCGTCGCGGGACAGGGGGAATCTGGGGCCAACGTCCTGACTTTC. This translates into CSVAGQGESGANVLTF.

This chain joins TRBV4-2 and TRBJ2-7; 9 bases align to TRBD2. Trimming took 1 base from V and 3 from J; bases not matched to a gene: 4. The CDR3 totals 15 residues. Germline V CDR1 and CDR2: LGHNA, YNFKEQ. The DNA for the CDR3 is TGTGCCAGCAGCCAAGTGACTAGCGGCAACTACGAGCAGTACTTC. Its translation is CASSQVTSGNYEQYF.

The chain is built from TRBV2 and TRBJ1-1; D might be TRBD1 (5 bases). The CDR3 sequence is 13 residues long. Trimming pared 4 bases from V and 10 bases from J, leaving 16 bases between. CDR1 is SNHLY, CDR2 FYNNEI, per germline. The DNA of the CDR3 is TGTGCCAGCAGTGCCGGGGCCCCCGGTTTAGCTTTCTTT. Translation gives CASSAGAPGLAFF.

This sequence joins TRBV20-1 and TRBJ1-1; D gene uncertain. Per germline, CDR1 DFQATT and CDR2 SNEGSKA (reference sequence). Between the trimmed V and J ends, which lost 3 bases and 7 bases, there was a span of 9 bases. This CDR3 spans 11 amino acids. The CDR3 protein is CSASNTDEAFF. The CDR3 DNA sequence: TGCAGTGCTAGTAACACCGATGAAGCTTTCTTT.

The chain couples TRBV19 to TRBJ1-1; 10 bases map to TRBD1. The CDR3 covers 15 residues. J gave up 0 bases and V 6 bases, and 4 bases lay outside the gene matches. Germline V lookup: CDR1 LNHDA, CDR2 SQIVND (reference sequence). CDR3 sequence: CASSGGQGVNTEAFF. The CDR3, as DNA: TGTGCCAGTAGCGGTGGACAGGGGGTGAACACTGAAGCTTTCTTT. Based on the CDR3 plus reference TRBV19 and TRBJ1-1, the full variable domain is DGGITQSPKYLFRKEGQNVTLSCEQNLNHDAMYWYRQDPGQGLRLIYYSQIVNDFQKGDIAEGYSVSREKKESFPLTVTSAQKNPTAFYLCASSGGQGVNTEAFFGQGTRLTVV.